This entry describes one TCR beta chain. Its antigen is not known. Sequencing used immunoSEQ multiplex PCR; TCRdb keeps in-frame clones, though not all of them. The table shows about 29,000 clones, with approximately 79% occurring only once. This sample was included in a study of regulatory dendritic cells for organ transplantation. Naive CD45RA+ and memory CD45RO+ CD4+ or CD8+ T cells were FACS-sorted. Notes on the study in general: Of resting T cell subsets, memory CD8+ had the most alloreactive clonotypes. Mature dendritic cells appeared to drive more memory CD8+ clonal expansion than regulatory ones.

V shed 4 bases and J shed 1 base, with 13 bases lying between them. The length of the CDR3 is 15 residues. Looked up from germline, CDR1 is LGHNA and CDR2 is YNFKEQ. This clonotype was sampled from a human donor in good health. This chain links TRBV4-2 with TRBJ1-1, with D possibly TRBD1 on 6 matching bases. The sequencing input was memory CD4+ T cells from blood. Specified subset: CD45RO+ memory T cells. CDR3 nucleotide sequence: TGTGCCAGCAGCCGACCGGCGGACAGGAACACTGAAGCTTTCTTT. Translating gives CASSRPADRNTEAFF.